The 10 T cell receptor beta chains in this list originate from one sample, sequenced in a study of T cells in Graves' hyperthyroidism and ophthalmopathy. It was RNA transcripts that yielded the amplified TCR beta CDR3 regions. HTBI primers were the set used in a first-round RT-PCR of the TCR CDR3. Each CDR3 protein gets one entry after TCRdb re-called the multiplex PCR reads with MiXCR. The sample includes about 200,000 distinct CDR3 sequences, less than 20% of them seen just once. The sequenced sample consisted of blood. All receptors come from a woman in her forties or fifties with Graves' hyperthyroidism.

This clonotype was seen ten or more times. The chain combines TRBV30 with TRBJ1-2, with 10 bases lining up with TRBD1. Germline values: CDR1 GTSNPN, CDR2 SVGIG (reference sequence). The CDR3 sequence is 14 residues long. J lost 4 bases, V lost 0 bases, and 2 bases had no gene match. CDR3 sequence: CAWSVTGGGYGYTF. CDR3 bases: TGTGCCTGGAGTGTGACAGGGGGCGGCTATGGCTACACCTTC.

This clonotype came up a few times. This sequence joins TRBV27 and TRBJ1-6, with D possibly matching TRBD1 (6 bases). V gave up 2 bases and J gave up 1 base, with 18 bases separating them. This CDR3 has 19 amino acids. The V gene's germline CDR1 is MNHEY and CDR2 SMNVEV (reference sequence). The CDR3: CASSLTAGEFFSYNSPLHF. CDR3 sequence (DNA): TGTGCCAGCAGTTTAACCGCAGGGGAATTTTTTTCCTATAATTCACCCCTCCACTTT.

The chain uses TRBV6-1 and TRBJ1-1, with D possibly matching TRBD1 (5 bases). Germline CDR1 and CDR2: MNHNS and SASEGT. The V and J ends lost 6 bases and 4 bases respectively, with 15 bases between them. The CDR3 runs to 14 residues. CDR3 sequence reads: CASSLPGAGTEAFF. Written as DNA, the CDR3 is TGTGCCAGCAGCCTACCCGGGGCTGGCACTGAAGCTTTCTTT.

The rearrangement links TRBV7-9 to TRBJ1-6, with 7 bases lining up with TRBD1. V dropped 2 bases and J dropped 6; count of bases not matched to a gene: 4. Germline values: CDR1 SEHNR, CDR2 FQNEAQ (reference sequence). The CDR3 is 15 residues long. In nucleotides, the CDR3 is TGTGCCAGCAGCTTAAAGGGACAGACTAATTCACCCCTCCACTTT. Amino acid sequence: CASSLKGQTNSPLHF.

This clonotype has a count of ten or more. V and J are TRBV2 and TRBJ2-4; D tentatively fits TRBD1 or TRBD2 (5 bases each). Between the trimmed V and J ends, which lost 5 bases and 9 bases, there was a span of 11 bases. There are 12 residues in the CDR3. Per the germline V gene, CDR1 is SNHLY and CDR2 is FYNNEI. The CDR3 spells CASSPGTVIQYF. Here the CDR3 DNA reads TGTGCCAGCAGTCCCGGGACGGTCATTCAGTACTTC.

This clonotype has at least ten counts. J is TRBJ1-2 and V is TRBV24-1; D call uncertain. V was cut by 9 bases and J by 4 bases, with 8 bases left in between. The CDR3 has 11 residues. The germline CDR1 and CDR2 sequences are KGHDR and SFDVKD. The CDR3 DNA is TGTGCCACCGAAGGGATCTATGGCTACACCTTC. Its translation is CATEGIYGYTF.

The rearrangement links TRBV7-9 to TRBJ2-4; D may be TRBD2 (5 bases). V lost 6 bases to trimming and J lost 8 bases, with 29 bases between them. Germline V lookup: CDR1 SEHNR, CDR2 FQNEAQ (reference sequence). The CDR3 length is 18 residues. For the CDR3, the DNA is TGTGCCAGCAGATATAATATGGTACGGGGTCCTGAGGTGGACATTCAGTACTTC. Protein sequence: CASRYNMVRGPEVDIQYF.

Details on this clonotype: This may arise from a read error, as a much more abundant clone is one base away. CDR3 in DNA: TGCAGCAGCAGGGACTCCTACGAGCAGTTCTTC. Translation gives CSSRDSYEQFF. The V gene is TRBV29-1, the J gene TRBJ2-7, with a weak D call TRBD2 (6 bases). The DNA end is a closer match to TRBJ2-1, so the J assignment may be wrong. Germline V gene sequence: CDR1 SQVTM, CDR2 ANQGSEA. This CDR3 has 11 residues.

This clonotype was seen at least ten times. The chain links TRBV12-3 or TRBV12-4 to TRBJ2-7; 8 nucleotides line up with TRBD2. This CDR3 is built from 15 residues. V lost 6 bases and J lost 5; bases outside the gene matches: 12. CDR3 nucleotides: TGTGCCAGCAGAGATTCGAGCGGGAGTTATAACGAGCAGTACTTC. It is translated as CASRDSSGSYNEQYF.

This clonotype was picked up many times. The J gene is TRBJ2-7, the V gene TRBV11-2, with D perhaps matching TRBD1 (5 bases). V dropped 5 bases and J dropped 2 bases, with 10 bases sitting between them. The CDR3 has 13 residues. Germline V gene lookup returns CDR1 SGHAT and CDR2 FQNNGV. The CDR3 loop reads CASSRQGPYEQYF. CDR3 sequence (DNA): TGTGCCAGCAGCCGCCAGGGCCCCTACGAGCAGTACTTC.